This T cell receptor beta chain was captured in a study of T cells expressing NK-cell markers. TCRdb re-called the 5' RACE reads and shows each CDR3 protein once, DNA omitted. Its listing shows about 440,000 distinct CDR3 sequences. Source material: blood T cells: a sorted CD56 or NKG2C T cell subset, CD4+ or CD8+ T cells, or bulk PBMC T cells (not recorded which). The clonotype originates from a woman aged 18 to 75 in good health.

CDR3 loop: CASSLVDSTGYGYTF. The chain employs TRBV5-1 and TRBJ1-2; TCRdb proposes TRBD1, but this gene call is untestable without DNA. This CDR3 contains 15 residues. The V gene's germline CDR1 is SGHRS and CDR2 YFSETQ.